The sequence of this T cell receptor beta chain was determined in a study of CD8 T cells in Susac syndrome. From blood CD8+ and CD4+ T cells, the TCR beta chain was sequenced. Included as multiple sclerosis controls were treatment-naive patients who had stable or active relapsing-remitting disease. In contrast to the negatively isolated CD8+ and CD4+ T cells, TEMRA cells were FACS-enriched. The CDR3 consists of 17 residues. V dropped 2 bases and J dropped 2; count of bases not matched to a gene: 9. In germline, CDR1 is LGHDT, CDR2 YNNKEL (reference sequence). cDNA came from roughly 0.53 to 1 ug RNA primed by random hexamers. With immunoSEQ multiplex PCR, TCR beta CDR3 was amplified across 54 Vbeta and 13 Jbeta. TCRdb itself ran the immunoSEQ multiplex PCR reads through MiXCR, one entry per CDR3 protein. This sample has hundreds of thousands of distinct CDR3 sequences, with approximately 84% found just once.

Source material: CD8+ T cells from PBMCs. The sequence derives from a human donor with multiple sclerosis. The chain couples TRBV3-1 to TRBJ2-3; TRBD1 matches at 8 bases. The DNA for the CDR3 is TGTGCCAGCAGCCAACCCTGGACAGGGAACATCACAGATACGCAGTATTTT. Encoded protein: CASSQPWTGNITDTQYF.